Shown below are 26 T cell receptor beta chains from a single sample sequenced in a study of blood T cell repertoires in COVID-19. The protocol was immunoSEQ multiplex PCR, while the TCRdb copy is restricted to in-frame clones and leaves out a portion. The sample includes around 300,000 clones, 75% to 90% seen only once; the top ten take 2.5%. Specimen: PBMCs or T cells enriched from blood (not recorded which). The receptors were gathered from a woman aged 45-65 years who had recovered from COVID-19.

The chain employs TRBV21-1 and TRBJ1-5; the table assigns TRBD1, which was not confirmed against the DNA. TRBV21-1 is described as a pseudogene. The CDR3 is 20 residues long. The CDR3 reads CASSEQRDDRIFQGNQPQHF. The CDR3 bases are TGTGCCAGCAGCGAGCAAAGAGACGACAGGATCTTCCAGGGCAATCAGCCCCAGCATTTT.

The V call is TRBV7-2, the J call TRBJ1-1; 8 bases agree with TRBD1. The V gene end was trimmed by 1 base and the J gene end by 5 bases; junction bases not matched to a gene: 6. Germline loops: CDR1 SGHTA, CDR2 FQGNSA. The CDR3 has 15 amino acids. CDR3 sequence (DNA): TGTGCCAGCAGCTTAGAGGGGTGGACAGGGACTGAAGCTTTCTTT. Amino acid sequence: CASSLEGWTGTEAFF.

V and J are TRBV5-4 and TRBJ1-2, with TRBD1 identical over 7 bases. The V gene's germline CDR1 is SGHNT and CDR2 YYREEE (reference sequence). The CDR3 runs to 14 residues. The trim removed 3 bases at V and 7 bases at J, leaving 9 bases unmatched. In DNA form, the CDR3 reads TGTGCCAGCAGCTCCGGGACAGCCTTTCTTGGCTACACCTTC. This translates into CASSSGTAFLGYTF.

The rearrangement joins TRBV7-2 to TRBJ1-1; 7 bases are a match to TRBD1. V shed 4 bases, J shed 12 bases, and the junction held 14 bases outside the gene matches. CDR1 and CDR2 (germline): SGHTA, FQGNSA. The CDR3 runs to 14 residues. In nucleotides, the CDR3 is TGTGCCAGCAGCTCCCCAGCGACAGGGATATATCCTTTCTTT. It is translated as CASSSPATGIYPFF.

The chain carries TRBV3-1 (or the pseudogene TRBV3-2) and TRBJ1-4; 11 bases agree with TRBD1. J lost 1 base, V lost 1 base, and 5 bases had no gene match. Germline loops: CDR1 LGHDT, CDR2 YNNKEL (reference sequence). CDR3 size: 18 residues. CDR3 nucleotide sequence: TGTGCCAGCAGCCAAGCGGGGACAGGGGGGAGAACTAATGAAAAACTGTTTTTT. Its protein product is CASSQAGTGGRTNEKLFF.

The chain employs TRBV30 and TRBJ1-5; TRBD1 aligns across 8 bases. This CDR3 is 18 amino acids long. CDR1 is GTSNPN and CDR2 is SVGIG in the germline V gene (reference sequence). The V and J ends lost 3 bases and 0 bases, in that order; junction bases with no gene match: 13. CDR3 residues: CAWSIDRGHRASNQPQHF. The DNA for the CDR3 is TGTGCCTGGAGCATCGACAGGGGCCACCGGGCTAGCAATCAGCCCCAGCATTTT.

The rearrangement links TRBV5-6 to TRBJ2-1, with 11 bases fitting TRBD2. Germline CDR1 is SGHDT and CDR2 is YYEEEE. The CDR3 extends over 16 amino acids. The V segment lost 0 bases and the J segment 6 bases; nucleotides outside the gene matches: 5. The CDR3, as DNA: TGTGCCAGCAGCTTGGCCGTACTAGCGGGAGTCAATGAGCAGTTCTTC. Amino acid sequence: CASSLAVLAGVNEQFF.

The chain is built from TRBV7-2 and TRBJ2-3; TRBD2 aligns across 10 bases. Germline assignment: CDR1 SGHTA and CDR2 FQGNSA. The CDR3 runs 17 residues. Germline trimming cut 5 bases from V and 4 bases from J; bases unmatched to any gene: 12. The CDR3 here is CASSPNGPSGGADTQYF. The CDR3, as DNA: TGTGCCAGCAGCCCCAATGGGCCTAGCGGGGGAGCAGATACGCAGTATTTT.

The CDR3 nucleotides read TGTGCTAGTGCCTTAGACGGGGATCAGCCCCAGCATTTT. Translation: CASALDGDQPQHF. The chain uses TRBV12-5 and TRBJ1-5; D gene ambiguous. Deletions cut 7 bases from V and 5 bases from J, with 12 bases between. The CDR3 sequence is 13 residues long. CDR1 is LGHNT, CDR2 FRNRAP, per germline.

This rearrangement joins TRBV25-1 to TRBJ1-5; the D is unclear. V was shortened by 6 bases and J by 0 bases, with 6 bases between the two germline ends. The CDR3 is made up of 13 amino acids. CDR1 is MGHDK and CDR2 is SYGVNS in the germline V gene. The CDR3 spells CASRGGSNQPQHF. The DNA of the CDR3 is TGTGCCAGCAGAGGCGGTAGCAATCAGCCCCAGCATTTT.

This chain uses TRBV29-1 with TRBJ2-3, with TRBD1 as a possible D gene (6 bases). The CDR3 runs to 12 residues. CDR1 and CDR2 from the germline V gene are SQVTM and ANQGSEA. Trimming left V 6 bases short and J 2 bases short, with 9 bases between. CDR3 loop: CSVGGFTDTQYF. In nucleotides, the CDR3 is TGCAGCGTAGGGGGATTCACAGATACGCAGTATTTT.

CDR3 nucleotides: TGTGCCAGCAGCTCATTCTTTGGGGCCTCTTACAATGAGCAGTTCTTC. Translating it yields CASSSFFGASYNEQFF. This chain links TRBV7-2 with TRBJ2-1, with TRBD1 as a possible D gene (5 bases). The CDR3 spans 16 residues. CDR1 and CDR2 (germline): SGHTA, FQGNSA. The V end was cut by 4 bases, the J end by 4 bases, with 17 bases between. Based on the CDR3 plus reference TRBV7-2 and TRBJ2-1, the full variable domain is GAGVSQSPSNKVTEKGKDVELRCDPISGHTALYWYRQSLGQGLEFLIYFQGNSAPDKSGLPSDRFSAERTGGSVSTLTIQRTQQEDSAVYLCASSSFFGASYNEQFFGPGTRLTVL.

V gene TRBV15 combines with J gene TRBJ1-3; the match to TRBD1 covers 7 bases. In germline, CDR1 is LNHNV, CDR2 YYDKDF (reference sequence). Germline trimming cut 5 bases from V and 0 bases from J; bases unmatched to any gene: 7. CDR3 size: 16 residues. The CDR3 loop reads CATSDPTGDSGNTIYF. The DNA of the CDR3 is TGTGCCACCAGCGACCCTACAGGGGACTCTGGAAACACCATATATTTT.

V is TRBV2 and J is TRBJ2-1; 10 positions agree with TRBD2. V lost 4 bases and J lost 1; bases outside the gene matches: 10. This CDR3 spans 18 amino acids. Germline CDR1 reads SNHLY; CDR2 reads FYNNEI. In DNA form, the CDR3 reads TGTGCCAGCAGTGTCCTTGGGGCGGGACTAGCGTCCTACAATGAGCAGTTCTTC. Its translation is CASSVLGAGLASYNEQFF.

CDR3 loop: CASSMAVSYGYTF. Here the CDR3 DNA reads TGTGCCAGTAGTATGGCAGTTTCCTATGGCTACACCTTC. The genes are TRBV19 and TRBJ1-2; D not resolved. Per the germline V gene, CDR1 is LNHDA and CDR2 is SQIVND (reference sequence). Trimming cost V 3 bases and J 4 bases, with 9 bases left between them. This CDR3 spans 13 amino acids.

The V gene is TRBV28, the J gene TRBJ1-1, with TRBD1 matching over 7 bases. This CDR3 is built from 16 residues. Germline V CDR1 and CDR2: MDHEN, SYDVKM. Germline trimming cut 6 bases from V and 4 bases from J; bases unmatched to any gene: 14. CDR3 in amino acids: CASSSNTGQRGTEAFF. The CDR3 DNA reads as TGTGCCAGCAGCTCCAACACGGGACAGAGGGGCACTGAAGCTTTCTTT.

The CDR3 reads CASTDRQGWAEAFF. CDR3 nucleotide sequence: TGTGCCAGCACCGACCGACAGGGTTGGGCTGAAGCTTTCTTT. The chain employs TRBV5-4 and TRBJ1-1, with 7 bases lining up with TRBD1. Germline V gene data show CDR1 as SGHNT and CDR2 as YYREEE (reference sequence). J lost 6 bases, V lost 6 bases, and 11 bases had no gene match. CDR3 length: 14 amino acids. Full variable domain (rest looked up from reference TRBV5-4 and TRBJ1-1): ETGVTQSPTHLIKTRGQQVTLRCSSQSGHNTVSWYQQALGQGPQFIFQYYREEENGRGNFPPRFSGLQFPNYSSELNVNALELDDSALYLCASTDRQGWAEAFFGQGTRLTVV.

This clone was seen a few times. V is TRBV27 and J is TRBJ1-4; TRBD1 is a possible D gene (5 bases). V was shortened by 8 bases and J by 1 base, with 20 bases between the two germline ends. Germline values: CDR1 MNHEY, CDR2 SMNVEV (reference sequence). The CDR3 totals 17 residues. CDR3 coding DNA: TGTGCCAGCTTACCTCTACACACGGGGGTAACTAATGAAAAACTGTTTTTT. It yields the protein CASLPLHTGVTNEKLFF.

This chain uses TRBV27 with TRBJ2-7; possible D gene TRBD2, 5 bases. Trimming cost V 3 bases and J 0 bases, with 9 bases left between them. CDR3 length: 14 residues. Germline V gene sequence: CDR1 MNHEY, CDR2 SMNVEV (reference sequence). CDR3 sequence (DNA): TGTGCCAGCAGTTTCTCTAGCAGCTCCTACGAGCAGTACTTC. Encoded protein: CASSFSSSSYEQYF.

This clone was seen a few times. The genes are TRBV6-5 and TRBJ2-1; perhaps TRBD1 as D (5 bases). This CDR3 is 14 amino acids long. Trimming removed 4 bases at V and 8 bases at J, with 15 bases between. In germline, CDR1 is MNHEY, CDR2 SVGAGI. The CDR3 spells CASSFLGARDEQFF. In DNA form, the CDR3 reads TGTGCCAGCAGTTTCCTTGGGGCCAGGGATGAGCAGTTCTTC.

The chain uses TRBV7-8 and TRBJ1-1, with a tentative D call TRBD1 (5 bases). Germline CDR1 and CDR2: SGHVS and FQNEAQ. Trimming removed 2 bases from V and 5 bases from J, with 15 bases in between. CDR3 length equals 15 residues. As DNA, the CDR3 is TGTGCCAGCAGCTTACGGTTTGCAGGGAAAACTGAAGCTTTCTTT. This translates into CASSLRFAGKTEAFF.

The chain links TRBV7-3 to TRBJ2-3, with 14 bases that match TRBD2. The V gene's germline CDR1 is SGHTA and CDR2 FQGTGA. CDR3 length: 19 residues. J gave up 5 bases and V 5 bases, and 15 bases lay outside the gene matches. CDR3: CASSLGSGLAGGEGDTQYF. CDR3 sequence (DNA): TGTGCCAGCAGCCTGGGCTCCGGACTAGCGGGGGGCGAGGGAGATACGCAGTATTTT.

The V and J genes are TRBV19 and TRBJ1-1; TRBD1 might be the D (6 bases). The CDR3 covers 14 residues. The V end was cut by 4 bases, the J end by 1 base, with 10 bases between. Germline loops: CDR1 LNHDA, CDR2 SQIVND (reference sequence). The CDR3, as DNA: TGTGCCAGTAGTACCGTACAGGGGAACACTGAAGCTTTCTTT. Translation gives CASSTVQGNTEAFF. The variable domain in full, completed from reference TRBV19 and TRBJ1-1, reads DGGITQSPKYLFRKEGQNVTLSCEQNLNHDAMYWYRQDPGQGLRLIYYSQIVNDFQKGDIAEGYSVSREKKESFPLTVTSAQKNPTAFYLCASSTVQGNTEAFFGQGTRLTVV.

The chain recombines TRBV11-2 with TRBJ2-1; D remains ambiguous. The CDR3 extends over 12 amino acids. V was pared by 5 bases and J by 4 bases, with 6 bases between. In germline, CDR1 is SGHAT, CDR2 FQNNGV. The CDR3 DNA reads as TGTGCCAGCAGCCCCCCATACAATGAGCAGTTCTTC. Amino acids: CASSPPYNEQFF.

This chain joins TRBV15 and TRBJ2-1; TRBD1 aligns across 8 bases. The V and J ends lost 0 bases and 16 bases, in that order; junction bases with no gene match: 17. Germline V gene data show CDR1 as LNHNV and CDR2 as YYDKDF (reference sequence). The CDR3 consists of 16 residues. The DNA for the CDR3 is TGTGCCACCAGCAGAGATTGGCCAGGGGGCGGATTGAGTCGTTTCTTC. Its protein product is CATSRDWPGGGLSRFF.

The chain employs TRBV7-8 and TRBJ1-6; 7 nucleotides line up with TRBD1. The germline CDR1 and CDR2 sequences are SGHVS and FQNEAQ. Trimming took 1 base from V and 9 from J; bases not matched to a gene: 3. This CDR3 spans 14 amino acids. The CDR3 spells CASSLGTGASPLHF. DNA of the CDR3: TGTGCCAGCAGCTTAGGGACAGGAGCTTCACCCCTCCACTTT.